This T cell receptor (beta chain) was sequenced in a study of cytomegalovirus exposure and HLA in healthy donors. Overall study context: Sequencing of about 179 million T cells in an earlier analysis found around 110 million unique TCR beta sequences.

General study points: In a later analysis, the majority of CMV-associated beta chains seemingly showed HLA restriction. In a later analysis, donors in an Asian-associated ancestry cluster reportedly had fewer N-insertions in productive TCRs than the cohort mean. For most TCR sequences rarity was the rule, although some public TCRs occurred in many donors.

On this clone itself: Its matching antigen is unknown.

The PCR had 60 Vbeta and 13 Jbeta primers. Sequencing was performed with immunoSEQ multiplex PCR; in TCRdb, only in-frame clones are kept and a portion is missing. The repertoire includes approximately 100,000 clones, 76% of them detected once, and roughly 8.2% sits in the top ten. V was clipped by 4 bases and J by 4 bases; unmatched bases: 3. This CDR3 has 14 amino acids. Germline CDR1 and CDR2: SGHVS and FQNEAQ. The rearrangement uses TRBV7-8 and TRBJ2-1; 8 bases line up with TRBD2. The clonotype originates from a woman aged 45-65 years in good health and CMV-seropositive. Source material: PBMCs. The CDR3: CASSWASGYNEQFF. For the CDR3, the DNA is TGTGCCAGCAGCTGGGCTAGCGGGTACAATGAGCAGTTCTTC.